The 4 T cell receptor beta chains reported below all come from one sample, sequenced in a study of patients and donors after allogeneic stem cell transplantation. TCRdb re-called the RT-PCR reads with MiXCR, one entry per CDR3 protein. This sample has some 960,000 distinct CDR3 sequences, with about a sixth found just once. Sequenced sample: blood, either unsorted or a sorted T cell fraction (not recorded which). These receptors originate from a human donor who was either an allogeneic HSCT recipient or a stem cell or donor lymphocyte infusion donor (not recorded which). It is not recorded whose cells these are; they may come from a transplant donor.

The genes are TRBV6-5 and TRBJ2-7, with 7 bases lining up with TRBD1. The CDR3 covers 11 residues. The V gene's germline CDR1 is MNHEY and CDR2 SVGAGI. With V trimmed by 6 bases and J by 8 bases, 4 bases remained unmatched. CDR3 sequence reads: CASSRQGKQYF. The CDR3 bases are TGTGCCAGCAGCCGACAGGGTAAGCAGTACTTC.

Only a few counts were recorded for this clonotype. The chain combines TRBV20-1 with TRBJ1-3; D is uncertain. Per the germline V gene, CDR1 is DFQATT and CDR2 is SNEGSKA (reference sequence). The V end was cut by 3 bases, the J end by 0 bases, with 6 bases between. The CDR3 covers 13 residues. This CDR3 reads CSASPLSGNTIYF. CDR3 DNA: TGCAGTGCTAGCCCCCTCTCTGGAAACACCATATATTTT.

The chain has TRBV30 and TRBJ2-7, with a tentative D call TRBD1 (6 bases). Trimming pared 0 bases from V and 5 bases from J, leaving 8 bases between. This CDR3 spans 12 amino acids. Germline V gene lookup returns CDR1 GTSNPN and CDR2 SVGIG (reference sequence). CDR3 region: CAWSVEGDEQYF. The DNA of the CDR3 is TGTGCCTGGAGTGTAGAGGGGGACGAGCAGTACTTC.

This clonotype has at least ten counts. This chain uses TRBV5-1 with TRBJ2-1, with 10 nucleotides matching TRBD2. The CDR3 consists of 14 residues. The V gene end was trimmed by 2 bases and the J gene end by 7 bases; junction bases not matched to a gene: 3. Germline V gene data show CDR1 as SGHRS and CDR2 as YFSETQ. CDR3 in amino acids: CASSLQTSGNEQFF. The DNA for the CDR3 is TGCGCCAGCAGCTTACAGACTAGCGGGAATGAGCAGTTCTTC.